This is a list of T cell receptor beta chains from one sample in a study of cytomegalovirus exposure and HLA in healthy donors. Sequencing used immunoSEQ multiplex PCR; TCRdb keeps in-frame clones, though not all of them. The sample records over 85,000 clones, around 76% being singletons. Sequences were obtained from PBMCs. The receptors come from a man between 25 and 39 years old in good health and CMV-seropositive. CDR3s include the opening cysteine and the closing phenylalanine or tryptophan. The order of the fields is clone size, D gene, V gene, J gene, CDR3 DNA, CDR3 protein. The D gene is left open where the match is weak. Not all rows give a size; the values are once, few, many and, for expanded clones, a class.

>NA|TRBD1|TRBV6-5|TRBJ1-4
TGTGCCAGCAGTCCACAGGGGGCGAGTGAAAAACTGTTTTTT
CASSPQGASEKLFF
>NA|TRBD2|TRBV27|TRBJ2-5
TGTGCCAGCAGTCTCACTAGCGGGGGGGCCCGGGAGACCCAGTACTTC
CASSLTSGGARETQYF
>NA|NA|TRBV6-6|TRBJ1-5
TGTGCCAGCAGTTTCCCCCCTGAGGGCAAGCAGCCCCAGCATTTT
CASSFPPEGKQPQHF
>NA|TRBD2|TRBV7-2|TRBJ2-3
TGTGCCAGCAGCTCGTCTGGCGGGGGGGGAGATACGCAGTATTTT
CASSSSGGGGDTQYF
>few|NA|TRBV4-3|TRBJ1-5
TGCGCCAGCAGCCAGGGGTGGACAAGCAATCAGCCCCAGCATTTT
CASSQGWTSNQPQHF
>NA|NA|TRBV5-1|TRBJ1-4
TGCGCCAGCAGCCAGACAGGAGCAACTAATGAAAAACTGTTTTTT
CASSQTGATNEKLFF
>NA|TRBD2|TRBV10-2|TRBJ2-3
TGCGCCAGCAGTGACAGCGGGGGGGTAGCAGATACGCAGTATTTT
CASSDSGGVADTQYF
>few|NA|TRBV6-5|TRBJ1-5
TGTGCCAGCAGGAACAGGGTTGGAAATCAGCCCCAGCATTTT
CASRNRVGNQPQHF
>NA|NA|TRBV5-1|TRBJ2-3
TGCGCCAGCAGCTTGCGTAGCACAGATACGCAGTATTTT
CASSLRSTDTQYF
>NA|TRBD1|TRBV5-4|TRBJ1-6
TGTGCCAGCAGCCCGGACAGGTCCCCAACACCCCTCCACTTT
CASSPDRSPTPLHF
>NA|TRBD2|TRBV2|TRBJ2-5
TGTGCCAGCAGTGAGGGGACTAGCGCCCCCCCTGCCCAAGAGACCCAGTACTTC
CASSEGTSAPPAQETQYF
>NA|NA|TRBV5-4|TRBJ1-2
TGTGCCAGCAGCTTGGGGGCTGGCTACACCTTC
CASSLGAGYTF
>NA|NA|TRBV11-2|TRBJ2-1
TGTGCCAGCAGCTTAGGGCAGGGGGGTTACAATGAGCAGTTCTTC
CASSLGQGGYNEQFF
>NA|NA|TRBV7-2|TRBJ1-1
TGTGCCAGCAGCTTAGCTCCAGGGTGGTCAACTGAAGCTTTCTTT
CASSLAPGWSTEAFF
>few|NA|TRBV15|TRBJ1-5
TGTGCCACCAGCCGGGAGTCCGGGCCTGATTACCATTTT
CATSRESGPDYHF
>few|NA|TRBV14|TRBJ1-2
TGTGCCAGCAGCCAAGAACAGAATTACGGCTACACCTTC
CASSQEQNYGYTF
>NA|TRBD1|TRBV6-1|TRBJ2-7
TGTGCCAGCAAAAGGACAGGAGACTACGAGCAGTACTTC
CASKRTGDYEQYF
>NA|NA|TRBV4-3|TRBJ1-4
TGCGCCAGCAGCCAAGAGAGGGCGCCGGATGAAAAACTGTTTTTT
CASSQERAPDEKLFF
>few|TRBD1|TRBV28|TRBJ1-5
TGTGCCAGCAGTTCCCCCGGGACAGCCCTTAGCAATCAGCCCCAGCATTTT
CASSSPGTALSNQPQHF
>NA|TRBD1|TRBV28|TRBJ1-3
TGTGCCAGCACCTCAGGGGACAGGGGTGACTCTGGAAACACCATATATTTT
CASTSGDRGDSGNTIYF
>NA|NA|TRBV7-2|TRBJ2-1
TGTGCCAGCAGCTTAGAGGGAACGTCAGCGGGGCAGTTCTTC
CASSLEGTSAGQFF
>NA|NA|TRBV25-1|TRBJ1-2
TGTGCCAGCAGTGGGAGGACAGTGATTGGCTACACCTTC
CASSGRTVIGYTF
>NA|NA|TRBV28|TRBJ2-3
TGTGCCAGCAGTCGGGACACGGTAACCACAGATACGCAGTATTTT
CASSRDTVTTDTQYF
>NA|TRBD1|TRBV5-4|TRBJ2-7
TGTGCCAGCAGCGGGACAGCCGGGGAGTACTTC
CASSGTAGEYF
>NA|NA|TRBV6-5|TRBJ2-5
TGTGCCAGCAGTTACTCGGGGCAGGGCCCTCAAGAGACCCAGTACTTC
CASSYSGQGPQETQYF
>once|TRBD1|TRBV27|TRBJ1-2
TGTGCCAGCAGTTCCGTCGACAGGGCCTATGGCTACACCTTC
CASSSVDRAYGYTF
>NA|NA|TRBV2|TRBJ2-7
TGTGCCAGCAGCTTTTCCGGGAGCTCCTACGAGCAGTACTTC
CASSFSGSSYEQYF
>NA|TRBD1|TRBV5-1|TRBJ1-2
TGCGCCAGCAGCTTGGGGGACGGGACAGGGGAACTCGGCTCCTTC
CASSLGDGTGELGSF
>few|TRBD2|TRBV27|TRBJ2-1
TGTGCCAGCAGTTCCCTGCGGGGGGGCCTGAACAATGAGCAGTTCTTC
CASSSLRGGLNNEQFF
>NA|TRBD1|TRBV9|TRBJ2-1
TGTGCCAGCAGCTCCCGGGACAGGGGGTATAATGAGCAGTTCTTC
CASSSRDRGYNEQFF
>NA|TRBD1|TRBV4-3|TRBJ2-7
TGCGCCAGCAGCCCACAGGGGCTGGCTGTCCACGAGCAGTACTTC
CASSPQGLAVHEQYF
>NA|NA|TRBV5-1|TRBJ2-2
TGCGCCAGCAGCTTGACCGGGACTAACACCGGGGAGCTGTTTTTT
CASSLTGTNTGELFF
>NA|NA|TRBV6-6|TRBJ2-3
TGTGCCAGCAAAATGACAGATACATCGACGCAGTATTTT
CASKMTDTSTQYF
>NA|TRBD1|TRBV30|TRBJ1-2
TGTGCCTGGAGCGAACGGGACAGCACCTTTGGCTACACCTTC
CAWSERDSTFGYTF
>NA|NA|TRBV27|TRBJ1-4
TGTGCCAGCAGTTTATCGAAGTTGGCGGGCGGGAAAGAAAAACTGTTTTTT
CASSLSKLAGGKEKLFF
>NA|NA|TRBV9|TRBJ2-1
TGTGCCAGCAGCCCTGGACTTCTAATATACAATGAGCAGTTCTTC
CASSPGLLIYNEQFF
>NA|NA|TRBV19|TRBJ2-1
TGTGCCAGTAGCGGAACCGGGGGTGGTTTCAGTGAGCAGTTCTTC
CASSGTGGGFSEQFF
>NA|NA|TRBV6-5|TRBJ2-3
TGTGCCAGCAGGACGACAGACACAGATACGCAGTATTTT
CASRTTDTDTQYF
>NA|TRBD2|TRBV19|TRBJ2-3
TGTGCCAGTAGTATAAACCCGGGGAGGGCCGGGATGACGCAGTATTTT
CASSINPGRAGMTQYF
>NA|NA|TRBV4-1|TRBJ2-7
TGCGCCAGCAGCCAAGACCCCCCTAGGCCGCCCTACGAGCAGTACTTC
CASSQDPPRPPYEQYF
>NA|NA|TRBV21-1|TRBJ2-1
TGTGCCAGCAGCAAAGTAGGGACTAGCGGGCGATTCTTC
CASSKVGTSGRFF
>NA|NA|TRBV9|TRBJ1-2
TGTGCCAGCAGCGCGGGGGGGCATGCCTATGGCTACACCTTC
CASSAGGHAYGYTF
>NA|NA|TRBV10-3|TRBJ2-7
TGTGCCATCAGGGATTTACAGGGGACTCTACCCTACGAGCAGTACTTC
CAIRDLQGTLPYEQYF
>few|TRBD2|TRBV11-1|TRBJ2-1
TGTGCCAGCAGCCCAGGCCTAGCGGCGCTCGGCAATGAGCAGTTCTTC
CASSPGLAALGNEQFF
>NA|TRBD1|TRBV4-3|TRBJ2-7
TGCGCCAGCAGCCAAGTCGCAGGAGGACAGGGTACCTACGAGCAGTACTTC
CASSQVAGGQGTYEQYF